This T cell receptor (beta chain) stems from a study of shared clonotypes between healthy human individuals. Study background: Every donor yielded three CD4 naive, three CD4 memory, two CD8 naive and one CD8 memory plate.

A remark on this clone: Its matching antigen is unknown.

CDR1 MNHNY and CDR2 SVGAGI come from the germline V gene (reference sequence). The V end was cut by 5 bases, the J end by 3 bases, with 20 bases between. The CDR3 sequence is 16 residues long. The assay used deep level. TCRdb's table, derived via immunoSEQ multiplex PCR, lists solely in-frame clones and lacks some. The table shows approximately 320,000 clones, with around 86% occurring only once. Study conclusions and caveats: The naive CD4 repertoires of several donors were compared, and approximately 5% of clonotypes were shared. Rarefaction curves obtained for sorted subsets showed sequencing incomplete despite large depth.

J is TRBJ2-7 and V is TRBV6-6, with D possibly being TRBD2 (5 bases). The receptor was derived from a young man in good health. The sequenced material came from memory CD8+ T cells sorted from blood. Subset meaning: CD45RO+ cells pooled with CCR7-negative TemRA cells. Written as DNA, the CDR3 is TGTGCCAGCAGTGCTTTTGGAGGCCTAGGGAACTACGAGCAGTACTTC. Translating it yields CASSAFGGLGNYEQYF.